The 29 T cell receptor beta chains below were found in one sample sequenced in a study of OX40 agonist ivuxolimab in advanced cancers. Sequenced by immunoSEQ multiplex PCR; TCRdb stores in-frame clones only, minus some. The sample lists more than 20,000 clones; roughly nine tenths were seen once. The source was CD4+ or CD8+ T cells sorted from blood, collected in a trial of the OX40 agonist ivuxolimab. The receptors were sampled from an adult with an advanced solid tumor such as melanoma, head and neck, liver or kidney cancer.

V is TRBV4-1 and J is TRBJ2-1; D uncertain. CDR1 and CDR2 from the germline V gene are MGHRA and YSYEKL. Trimming took off 1 base at V and 8 bases at J, with 9 bases between the two ends. This CDR3 comprises 13 residues. Here the CDR3 DNA reads TGCGCCAGCAGCCAAGTACGGGTGGATGAGCAGTTCTTC. It specifies CASSQVRVDEQFF.

CDR3 nucleotides: TGTGCCAGCAGCGGACTTCTGGGACCCAACTATGGCTACACCTTC. Amino acids: CASSGLLGPNYGYTF. The genes are TRBV7-9 and TRBJ1-2; weak D call: TRBD1 (5 bases). Germline assignment: CDR1 SEHNR and CDR2 FQNEAQ (reference sequence). This CDR3 has 15 amino acids. Trimming took off 5 bases at V and 2 bases at J, with 15 bases between the two ends. The whole variable domain, remainder taken from reference TRBV7-9 and TRBJ1-2, is DTGVSQNPRHKITKRGQNVTFRCDPISEHNRLYWYRQTLGQGPEFLTYFQNEAQLEKSRLLSDRFSAERPKGSFSTLEIQRTEQGDSAMYLCASSGLLGPNYGYTFGSGTRLTVV.

A single count supports this clone. V and J are TRBV19 and TRBJ2-1, with 10 bases identical to TRBD2. Germline values: CDR1 LNHDA, CDR2 SQIVND (reference sequence). V shed 0 bases and J 1 base; nucleotides not matched to a gene: 0. The CDR3 contains 16 residues. DNA for the CDR3: TGTGCCAGTAGTATAGAGGGACTAGCGTCCTACAATGAGCAGTTCTTC. Protein: CASSIEGLASYNEQFF.

The rearrangement joins TRBV15 to TRBJ2-2, with a possible D match to TRBD2 (6 bases). Germline lookup yields CDR1 LNHNV and CDR2 YYDKDF (reference sequence). V lost 0 bases to trimming and J lost 5 bases, with 13 bases between them. The length of the CDR3 is 16 residues. DNA of the CDR3: TGTGCCACCAGCAGAGATATCGGGAGCTGGACCGGGGAGCTGTTTTTT. Its translation is CATSRDIGSWTGELFF.

The V and J genes are TRBV6-4 and TRBJ1-5; TRBD1 is a possible D gene (5 bases). CDR1 and CDR2 (germline): MRHNA, SNTAGT. V lost 7 bases to trimming and J lost 2 bases, with 15 bases between them. The CDR3 has 15 residues. The CDR3 nucleotides are TGTGCCAGCATGGGGGGGGAAGCTGGCAATCAGCCCCAGCATTTT. Amino acids: CASMGGEAGNQPQHF.

V is TRBV9 and J is TRBJ2-5; possibly TRBD2 for D (5 bases). V lost 0 bases and J lost 1, with 7 bases in between. Germline CDR1 reads SGDLS; CDR2 reads YYNGEE. The CDR3 consists of 14 residues. CDR3 region: CASSVVGGQETQYF. The CDR3, as DNA: TGTGCCAGCAGCGTAGTCGGAGGCCAAGAGACCCAGTACTTC.

The rearrangement uses TRBV27 and TRBJ2-3; possibly TRBD1 or TRBD2 for D (5 bases each). V lost 4 bases and J lost 6, with 20 bases in between. Germline V gives CDR1 MNHEY, CDR2 SMNVEV (reference sequence). The CDR3 length is 16 residues. This CDR3 reads CASSSDPGPFGDTQYF. The CDR3 coding sequence is TGTGCCAGCAGTTCCGATCCGGGGCCCTTTGGGGATACGCAGTATTTT.

V usage is TRBV7-9 and J usage is TRBJ2-7, with 8 bases that match TRBD1. Per the germline V gene, CDR1 is SEHNR and CDR2 is FQNEAQ (reference sequence). This CDR3 comprises 14 residues. The junction had 2 bases not matched to a gene; V was cut back by 1 base and J by 3 bases. The CDR3 loop reads CASSLGTGYYEQYF. CDR3 sequence (DNA): TGTGCCAGCAGCTTAGGGACAGGGTACTACGAGCAGTACTTC.

The chain uses TRBV7-9 and TRBJ2-7; the match to TRBD1 covers 10 bases. V lost 3 bases to trimming and J lost 4 bases; unmatched junction nucleotides: 6. Germline CDR1 reads SEHNR; CDR2 reads FQNEAQ (reference sequence). The length of the CDR3 is 15 residues. CDR3 sequence reads: CASSLSGTGVYEQYF. CDR3 coding DNA: TGTGCCAGCAGCTTGTCCGGGACAGGGGTTTACGAGCAGTACTTC.

The genes are TRBV7-9 and TRBJ2-7; D is possibly TRBD1 (6 bases). The CDR3 has 14 residues. V lost 1 base and J lost 7, with 14 bases in between. Germline CDR1 SEHNR, CDR2 FQNEAQ (reference sequence). The CDR3 nucleotides read TGTGCCAGCAGCTTAGATACAGGGAGAGAGGAGCAGTACTTC. Translated: CASSLDTGREEQYF.

The rearrangement links TRBV5-8 to TRBJ2-1; the D is unclear. The germline gives CDR1 SGHTS, CDR2 YDEGEE. V was pared by 5 bases and J by 8 bases, with 8 bases between. This CDR3 spans 11 amino acids. The CDR3 reads CASSDWDEQFF. The CDR3 region has the DNA TGTGCCAGCAGTGACTGGGATGAGCAGTTCTTC.

The V and J genes are TRBV7-8 and TRBJ2-3; 12 bases are shared with TRBD2. Trimming at V came to 4 bases and at J to 3 bases, leaving 8 bases not matched to a gene. In germline, CDR1 is SGHVS, CDR2 FQNEAQ. The CDR3 runs 17 residues. DNA for the CDR3: TGTGCCAGCAGCTCGAGACTAGCGGGGGTGGGTACAGATACGCAGTATTTT. Residues: CASSSRLAGVGTDTQYF.

This clone was observed a single time. J is TRBJ2-7 and V is TRBV9; D is undetermined. The germline V gene encodes CDR1 SGDLS and CDR2 YYNGEE. V was cut by 9 bases and J by 0 bases, with 16 bases left in between. The CDR3 is made up of 14 amino acids. The CDR3 region has the DNA TGTGCCAACCTCGGAGCGCCGAGCTCCTACGAGCAGTACTTC. Amino acids: CANLGAPSSYEQYF.

V gene TRBV9 combines with J gene TRBJ2-7; TRBD2 matches at 9 bases. V lost 4 bases to trimming and J lost 7 bases; unmatched junction nucleotides: 15. Germline CDR1 reads SGDLS; CDR2 reads YYNGEE. The CDR3 runs to 16 residues. DNA for the CDR3: TGTGCCAGCAGCCACCCAAGGGCGGGAGGGAATCGGGAGCAGTACTTC. Residues: CASSHPRAGGNREQYF.

This chain connects TRBV19 to TRBJ2-3; the match to TRBD2 covers 12 bases. V was clipped by 0 bases and J by 5 bases; unmatched bases: 12. Germline V CDR1 and CDR2: LNHDA, SQIVND (reference sequence). This CDR3 spans 19 amino acids. CDR3: CASSIEGLAGGPFRDTQYF. The CDR3 coding sequence is TGTGCCAGTAGTATAGAGGGGCTAGCGGGGGGGCCTTTCAGAGATACGCAGTATTTT. The whole variable domain, filled in from reference TRBV19 and TRBJ2-3, reads DGGITQSPKYLFRKEGQNVTLSCEQNLNHDAMYWYRQDPGQGLRLIYYSQIVNDFQKGDIAEGYSVSREKKESFPLTVTSAQKNPTAFYLCASSIEGLAGGPFRDTQYFGPGTRLTVL.

The V gene is TRBV27, the J gene TRBJ1-1; the D gene is possibly TRBD1 (5 bases). The germline V gene encodes CDR1 MNHEY and CDR2 SMNVEV (reference sequence). This CDR3 is built from 11 residues. The ends were cut back, 8 bases at V and 3 bases at J, with 7 bases in the middle. CDR3 bases: TGTGCCAGCTGGGGACACACTGAAGCTTTCTTT. This codes for CASWGHTEAFF.

The chain recombines TRBV9 with TRBJ2-7, with D tentatively TRBD1 (6 bases). V lost 0 bases to trimming and J lost 4 bases, with 14 bases between them. Germline V CDR1 and CDR2: SGDLS, YYNGEE. The CDR3 spans 15 residues. CDR3 nucleotides: TGTGCCAGCAGCGTAGGGTTGGGGGCGGGTTACGAGCAGTACTTC. This encodes CASSVGLGAGYEQYF.

The chain carries TRBV4-1 and TRBJ2-7, with a possible D match to TRBD1 (6 bases). V was pared by 3 bases and J by 4 bases, with 10 bases between. From germline, CDR1 is MGHRA and CDR2 YSYEKL. CDR3 length: 13 amino acids. Here the CDR3 DNA reads TGCGCCAGCAGCCAGGAACAGGGATACGAGCAGTACTTC. Translating gives CASSQEQGYEQYF.

The rearrangement joins TRBV7-6 to TRBJ2-3; TRBD2 matches at 12 bases. Germline-derived CDR1 and CDR2 are SGHVS and FNYEAQ. The V and J ends lost 5 bases and 2 bases, in that order; junction bases with no gene match: 11. The CDR3 totals 18 residues. Here the CDR3 DNA reads TGTGCCAGCAGCCTATCCCCCACTAGCGGGAGGCCCACAGATACGCAGTATTTT. This codes for CASSLSPTSGRPTDTQYF.

The chain has TRBV13 and TRBJ2-2; D not certain. V was cut by 1 base and J by 2 bases, with 2 bases left in between. The germline V gene has CDR1 PRHDT and CDR2 FYEKMQ (reference sequence). The CDR3 extends over 13 amino acids. The CDR3 region is CASSLENTGELFF. The CDR3 DNA is TGTGCCAGCAGCTTAGAAAACACCGGGGAGCTGTTTTTT.

This clone was counted once. V is TRBV4-1 and J is TRBJ2-7; no definite D call. Germline V CDR1 and CDR2: MGHRA, YSYEKL. Trimming left V 0 bases short and J 5 bases short, with 2 bases between. The CDR3 consists of 11 residues. CDR3 region: CASSQDHEQYF. DNA for the CDR3: TGCGCCAGCAGCCAAGACCACGAGCAGTACTTC.

This clone was detected once. The chain carries TRBV4-3 and TRBJ2-3, with TRBD1 matching 9 bases. Germline CDR1 LGHNA, CDR2 YSLEER. The CDR3 length is 16 residues. J was trimmed by 5 bases and V by 0 bases; bases with no gene match: 6. As DNA, the CDR3 is TGCGCCAGCAGCCAAGATGCACAGGGGGCAGAAGATACGCAGTATTTT. Translated, it gives CASSQDAQGAEDTQYF.

The V call is TRBV13, the J call TRBJ1-6; 12 bases are shared with TRBD1. The junction had 5 bases not matched to a gene; V was cut back by 3 bases and J by 8 bases. The germline V gene encodes CDR1 PRHDT and CDR2 FYEKMQ (reference sequence). The CDR3 runs to 16 residues. The CDR3 region is CASSLGGQGAYSPLHF. In DNA form, the CDR3 reads TGTGCCAGCAGCTTGGGGGGACAGGGGGCTTATTCACCCCTCCACTTT.

The chain carries TRBV11-2 and TRBJ2-1; D gene uncertain. Germline lookup yields CDR1 SGHAT and CDR2 FQNNGV. With 5 bases removed from V and 8 bases from J, the gap between germline ends came to 13 bases. CDR3 length: 13 amino acids. CDR3 region: CASSPGTIYEQFF. CDR3 coding DNA: TGTGCCAGCAGCCCTGGCACTATCTATGAGCAGTTCTTC.

The chain has TRBV4-1 and TRBJ2-3; 10 bases fit TRBD2. CDR3 length equals 16 residues. The junction had 8 bases not matched to a gene; V was cut back by 0 bases and J by 8 bases. Germline V gene lookup returns CDR1 MGHRA and CDR2 YSYEKL. CDR3 sequence (DNA): TGCGCCAGCAGCCAAGAAGGCTCTAGCGGGGGAAGTACGCAGTATTTT. Translating gives CASSQEGSSGGSTQYF.

This chain joins TRBV4-3 and TRBJ2-1, with 7 bases identical to TRBD1. CDR1 and CDR2 (germline): LGHNA, YSLEER. The CDR3 length is 15 residues. J was trimmed by 8 bases and V by 0 bases; bases with no gene match: 7. The CDR3 sequence: CASSQDRGGGYEQFF. As DNA, the CDR3 is TGCGCCAGCAGCCAAGATAGAGGGGGCGGTTATGAGCAGTTCTTC.

The genes are TRBV5-6 and TRBJ1-4; D gene uncertain. CDR1 is SGHDT, CDR2 YYEEEE, per germline. Trimming shortened V by 4 bases and J by 6 bases, and 10 bases separated the two germline ends. This CDR3 contains 13 residues. The CDR3 DNA is TGTGCCAGCAGCACCGTAACGGATGAAAAACTGTTTTTT. Translation gives CASSTVTDEKLFF.

This sequence joins TRBV30 and TRBJ1-3; D unresolved. Germline CDR1 is GTSNPN and CDR2 is SVGIG (reference sequence). The CDR3 runs 13 residues. V was shortened by 0 bases and J by 4 bases, with 7 bases between the two germline ends. In DNA form, the CDR3 reads TGTGCCTGGAGTGTAATCACGGGAAACACCATATATTTT. Protein product: CAWSVITGNTIYF.

This sequence joins TRBV7-8 and TRBJ2-3; D is uncertain. CDR3 length: 15 amino acids. Germline assignment: CDR1 SGHVS and CDR2 FQNEAQ. With 3 bases removed from V and 2 bases from J, the gap between germline ends came to 12 bases. The CDR3 bases are TGTGCCAGCAGCTTTGCCGGTGGAGTCACAGATACGCAGTATTTT. Protein product: CASSFAGGVTDTQYF.